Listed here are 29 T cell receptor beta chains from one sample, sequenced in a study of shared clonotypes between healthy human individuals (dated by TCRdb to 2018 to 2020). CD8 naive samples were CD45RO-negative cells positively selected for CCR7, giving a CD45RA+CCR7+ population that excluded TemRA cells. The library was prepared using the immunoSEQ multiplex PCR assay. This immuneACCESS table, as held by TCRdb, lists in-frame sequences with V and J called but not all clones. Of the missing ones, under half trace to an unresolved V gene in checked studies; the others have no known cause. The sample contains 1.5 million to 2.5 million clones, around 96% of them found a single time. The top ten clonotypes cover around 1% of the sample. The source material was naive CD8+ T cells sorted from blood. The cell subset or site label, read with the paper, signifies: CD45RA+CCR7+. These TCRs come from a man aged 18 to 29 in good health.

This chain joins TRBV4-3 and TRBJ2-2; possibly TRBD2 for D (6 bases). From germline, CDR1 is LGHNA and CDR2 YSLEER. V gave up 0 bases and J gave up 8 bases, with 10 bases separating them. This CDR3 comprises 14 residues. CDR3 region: CASSQDLGGGELFF. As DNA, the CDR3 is TGCGCCAGCAGCCAAGATCTGGGGGGTGGGGAGCTGTTTTTT.

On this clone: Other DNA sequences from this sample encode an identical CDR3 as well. This chain's CDR3 is CASSLAGREQYF. The CDR3 DNA reads as TGTGCCAGCAGCTTGGCCGGTCGGGAGCAGTACTTC. This chain connects TRBV5-6 to TRBJ2-7; D unresolved. V lost 0 bases and J lost 7, with 8 bases in between. From germline, CDR1 is SGHDT and CDR2 YYEEEE. The CDR3 covers 12 residues.

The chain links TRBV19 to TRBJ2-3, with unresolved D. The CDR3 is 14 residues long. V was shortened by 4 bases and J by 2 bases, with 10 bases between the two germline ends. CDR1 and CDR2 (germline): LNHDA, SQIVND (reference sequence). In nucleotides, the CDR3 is TGTGCCAGTAGTACCGACTCAGTCACAGATACGCAGTATTTT. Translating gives CASSTDSVTDTQYF.

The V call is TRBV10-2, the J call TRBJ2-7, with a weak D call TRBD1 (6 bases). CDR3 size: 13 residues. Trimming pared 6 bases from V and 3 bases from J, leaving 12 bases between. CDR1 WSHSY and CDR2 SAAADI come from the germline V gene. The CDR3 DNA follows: TGCGCCAGCAGCACAGGGTGGCGCTACGAGCAGTACTTC. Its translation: CASSTGWRYEQYF.

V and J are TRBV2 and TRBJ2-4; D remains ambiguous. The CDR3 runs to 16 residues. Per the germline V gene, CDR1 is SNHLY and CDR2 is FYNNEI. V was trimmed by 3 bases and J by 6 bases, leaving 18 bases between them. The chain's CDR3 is CASSDAGRVRTNIQYF. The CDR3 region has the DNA TGTGCCAGCAGTGATGCTGGACGGGTGCGCACAAACATTCAGTACTTC.

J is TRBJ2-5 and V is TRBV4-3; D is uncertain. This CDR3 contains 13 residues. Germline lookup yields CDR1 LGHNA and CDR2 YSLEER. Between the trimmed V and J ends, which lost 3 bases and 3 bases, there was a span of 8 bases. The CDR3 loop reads CASSQTLKETQYF. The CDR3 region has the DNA TGCGCCAGCAGCCAGACACTTAAAGAGACCCAGTACTTC.

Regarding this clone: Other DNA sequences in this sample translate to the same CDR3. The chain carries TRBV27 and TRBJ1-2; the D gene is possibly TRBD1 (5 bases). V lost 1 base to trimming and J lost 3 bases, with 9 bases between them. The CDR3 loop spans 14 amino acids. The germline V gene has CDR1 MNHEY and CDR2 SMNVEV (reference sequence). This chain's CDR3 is CASSLWGRDYGYTF. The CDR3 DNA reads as TGTGCCAGCAGTTTATGGGGACGGGACTATGGCTACACCTTC.

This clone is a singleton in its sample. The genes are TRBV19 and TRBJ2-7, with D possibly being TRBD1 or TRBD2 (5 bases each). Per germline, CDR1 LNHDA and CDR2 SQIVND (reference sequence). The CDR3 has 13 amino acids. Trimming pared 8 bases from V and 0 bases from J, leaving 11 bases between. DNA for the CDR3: TGTGCCAGTGCCCCAGGGAGCTCCTACGAGCAGTACTTC. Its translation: CASAPGSSYEQYF.

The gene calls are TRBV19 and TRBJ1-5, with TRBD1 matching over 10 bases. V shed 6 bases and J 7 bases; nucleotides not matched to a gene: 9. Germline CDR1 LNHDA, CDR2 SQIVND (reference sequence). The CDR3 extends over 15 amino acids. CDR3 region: CASSHRDRGIQPQHF. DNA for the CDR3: TGTGCCAGTAGCCACAGGGACAGGGGTATCCAGCCCCAGCATTTT.

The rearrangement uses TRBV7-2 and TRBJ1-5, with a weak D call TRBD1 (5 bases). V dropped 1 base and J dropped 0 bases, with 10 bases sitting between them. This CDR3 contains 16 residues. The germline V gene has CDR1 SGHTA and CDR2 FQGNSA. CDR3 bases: TGTGCCAGCAGCTTAGGGGCAGGGTATAGCAATCAGCCCCAGCATTTT. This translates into CASSLGAGYSNQPQHF.

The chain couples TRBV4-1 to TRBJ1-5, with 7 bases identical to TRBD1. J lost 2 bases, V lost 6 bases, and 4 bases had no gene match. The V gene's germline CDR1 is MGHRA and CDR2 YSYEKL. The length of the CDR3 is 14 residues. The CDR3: CASSPGTGNQPQHF. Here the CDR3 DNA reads TGCGCCAGCAGTCCCGGGACAGGCAATCAGCCCCAGCATTTT.

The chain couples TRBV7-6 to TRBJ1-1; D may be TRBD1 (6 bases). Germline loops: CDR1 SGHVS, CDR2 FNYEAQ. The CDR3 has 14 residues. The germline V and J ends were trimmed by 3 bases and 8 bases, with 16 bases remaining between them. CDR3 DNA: TGTGCCAGCAGCTTTGGGACTCCCGGGGGCGAAGCTTTCTTT. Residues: CASSFGTPGGEAFF. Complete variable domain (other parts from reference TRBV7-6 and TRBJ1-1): GAGVSQSPRYKVTKRGQDVALRCDPISGHVSLYWYRQALGQGPEFLTYFNYEAQQDKSGLPNDRFSAERPEGSISTLTIQRTEQRDSAMYRCASSFGTPGGEAFFGQGTRLTVV.

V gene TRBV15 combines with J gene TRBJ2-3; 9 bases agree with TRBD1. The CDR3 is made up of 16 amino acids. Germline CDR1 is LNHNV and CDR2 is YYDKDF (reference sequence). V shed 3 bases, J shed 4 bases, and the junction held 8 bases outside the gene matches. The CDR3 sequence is CATSSSGQGIADTQYF. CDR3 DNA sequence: TGTGCCACCAGCAGTTCGGGACAGGGTATTGCAGATACGCAGTATTTT.

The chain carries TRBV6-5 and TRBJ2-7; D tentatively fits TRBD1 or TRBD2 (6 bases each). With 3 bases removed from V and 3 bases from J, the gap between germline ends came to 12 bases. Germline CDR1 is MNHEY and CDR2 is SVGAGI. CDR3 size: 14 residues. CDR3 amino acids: CASSYEGGGYEQYF. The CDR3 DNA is TGTGCCAGCAGTTATGAGGGGGGTGGCTACGAGCAGTACTTC.

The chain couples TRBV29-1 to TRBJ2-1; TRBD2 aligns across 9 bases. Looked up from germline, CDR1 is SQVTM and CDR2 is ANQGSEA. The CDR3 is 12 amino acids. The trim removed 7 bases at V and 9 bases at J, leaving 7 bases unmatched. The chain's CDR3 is CSAPSGTSEQFF. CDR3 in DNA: TGCAGCGCTCCTAGCGGGACCAGTGAGCAGTTCTTC.

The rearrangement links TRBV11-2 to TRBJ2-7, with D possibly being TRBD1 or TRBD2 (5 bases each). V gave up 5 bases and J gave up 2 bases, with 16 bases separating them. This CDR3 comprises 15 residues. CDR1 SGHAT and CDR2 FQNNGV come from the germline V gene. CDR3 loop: CASSGPLRDPYEQYF. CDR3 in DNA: TGTGCCAGCAGCGGTCCTTTAAGGGACCCCTACGAGCAGTACTTC. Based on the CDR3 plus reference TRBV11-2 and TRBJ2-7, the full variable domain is EAGVAQSPRYKIIEKRQSVAFWCNPISGHATLYWYQQILGQGPKLLIQFQNNGVVDDSQLPKDRFSAERLKGVDSTLKIQPAKLEDSAVYLCASSGPLRDPYEQYFGPGTRLTVT.

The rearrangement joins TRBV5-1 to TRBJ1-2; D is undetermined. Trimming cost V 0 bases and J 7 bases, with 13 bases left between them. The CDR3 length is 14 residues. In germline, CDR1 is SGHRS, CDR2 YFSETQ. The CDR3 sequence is CASSLERGFGGYTF. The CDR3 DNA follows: TGCGCCAGCAGCTTGGAGCGGGGTTTTGGTGGCTACACCTTC.

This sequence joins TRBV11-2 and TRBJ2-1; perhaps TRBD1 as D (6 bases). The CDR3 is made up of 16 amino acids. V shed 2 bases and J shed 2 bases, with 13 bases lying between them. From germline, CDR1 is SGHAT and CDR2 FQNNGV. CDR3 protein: CASSLSRTATYNEQFF. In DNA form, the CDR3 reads TGTGCCAGCAGCTTAAGTCGGACAGCTACCTACAATGAGCAGTTCTTC.

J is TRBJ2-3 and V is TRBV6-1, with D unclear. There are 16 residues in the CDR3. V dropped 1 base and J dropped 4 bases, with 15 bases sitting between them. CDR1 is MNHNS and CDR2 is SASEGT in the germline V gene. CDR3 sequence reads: CASSEGVWGKPDTQYF. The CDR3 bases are TGTGCCAGCAGTGAAGGGGTGTGGGGTAAGCCAGATACGCAGTATTTT.

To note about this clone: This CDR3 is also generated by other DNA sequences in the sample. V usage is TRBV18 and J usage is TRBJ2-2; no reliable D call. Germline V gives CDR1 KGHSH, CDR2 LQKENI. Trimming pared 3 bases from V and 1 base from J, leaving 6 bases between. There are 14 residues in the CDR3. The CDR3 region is CASSPPGNTGELFF. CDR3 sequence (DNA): TGTGCCAGCTCACCGCCGGGGAACACCGGGGAGCTGTTTTTT.

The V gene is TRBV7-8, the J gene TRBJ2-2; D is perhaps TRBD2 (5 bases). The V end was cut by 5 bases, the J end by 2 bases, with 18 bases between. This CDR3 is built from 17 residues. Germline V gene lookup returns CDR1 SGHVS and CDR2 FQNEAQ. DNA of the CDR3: TGTGCCAGCAGCGAATCCCTTATTGGACTCAACACCGGGGAGCTGTTTTTT. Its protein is CASSESLIGLNTGELFF.

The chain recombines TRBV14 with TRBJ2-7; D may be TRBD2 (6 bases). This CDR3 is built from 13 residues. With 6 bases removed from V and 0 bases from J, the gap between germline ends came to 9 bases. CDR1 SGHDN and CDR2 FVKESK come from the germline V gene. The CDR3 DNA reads TGTGCCAGCAGGGACTACAACTCCTACGAGCAGTACTTC. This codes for CASRDYNSYEQYF.

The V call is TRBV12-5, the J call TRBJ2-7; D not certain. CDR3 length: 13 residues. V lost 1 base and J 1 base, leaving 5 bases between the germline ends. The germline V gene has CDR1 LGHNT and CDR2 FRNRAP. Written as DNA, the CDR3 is TGTGCTAGTGGTTTGGACCAGTCCTACGAGCAGTACTTC. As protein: CASGLDQSYEQYF.

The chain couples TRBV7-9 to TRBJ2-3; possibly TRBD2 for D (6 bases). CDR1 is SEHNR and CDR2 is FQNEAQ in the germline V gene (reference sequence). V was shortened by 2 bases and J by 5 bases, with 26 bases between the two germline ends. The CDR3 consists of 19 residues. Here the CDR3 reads CASSLIAGNPRPGQDTQYF. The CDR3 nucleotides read TGTGCCAGCAGCTTAATCGCGGGAAACCCCCGACCGGGCCAAGATACGCAGTATTTT.

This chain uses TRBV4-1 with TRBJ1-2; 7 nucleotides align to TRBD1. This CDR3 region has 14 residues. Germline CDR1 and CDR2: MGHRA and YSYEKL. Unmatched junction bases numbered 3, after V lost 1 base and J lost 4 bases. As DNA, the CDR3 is TGCGCCAGCAGCCAAGGGGACAGACTCTATGGCTACACCTTC. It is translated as CASSQGDRLYGYTF.

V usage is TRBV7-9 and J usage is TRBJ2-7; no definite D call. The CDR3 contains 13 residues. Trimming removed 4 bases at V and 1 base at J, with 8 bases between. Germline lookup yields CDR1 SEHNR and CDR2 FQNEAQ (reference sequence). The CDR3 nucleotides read TGTGCCAGCAGCTCTATCCGATCCTACGAGCAGTACTTC. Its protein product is CASSSIRSYEQYF. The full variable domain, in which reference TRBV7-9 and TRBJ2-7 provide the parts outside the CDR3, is DTGVSQNPRHKITKRGQNVTFRCDPISEHNRLYWYRQTLGQGPEFLTYFQNEAQLEKSRLLSDRFSAERPKGSFSTLEIQRTEQGDSAMYLCASSSIRSYEQYFGPGTRLTVT.

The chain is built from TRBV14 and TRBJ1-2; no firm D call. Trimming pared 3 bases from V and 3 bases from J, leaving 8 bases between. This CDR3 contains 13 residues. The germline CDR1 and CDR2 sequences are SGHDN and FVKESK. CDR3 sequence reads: CASSQGKYYGYTF. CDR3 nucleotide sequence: TGTGCCAGCAGCCAGGGGAAGTACTATGGCTACACCTTC.

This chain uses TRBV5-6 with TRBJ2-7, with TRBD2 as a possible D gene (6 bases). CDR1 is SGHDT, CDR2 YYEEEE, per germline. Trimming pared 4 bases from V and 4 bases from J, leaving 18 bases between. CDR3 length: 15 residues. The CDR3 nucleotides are TGTGCCAGCAGCCTCCCGGGGGAGTTCTGGTACGAGCAGTACTTC. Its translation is CASSLPGEFWYEQYF.

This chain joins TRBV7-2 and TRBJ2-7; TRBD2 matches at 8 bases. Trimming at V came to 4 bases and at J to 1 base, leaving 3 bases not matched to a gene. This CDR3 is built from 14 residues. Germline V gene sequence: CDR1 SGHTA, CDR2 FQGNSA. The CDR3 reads CASSSIAGSYEQYF. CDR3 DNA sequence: TGTGCCAGCAGCTCAATAGCGGGATCCTACGAGCAGTACTTC.